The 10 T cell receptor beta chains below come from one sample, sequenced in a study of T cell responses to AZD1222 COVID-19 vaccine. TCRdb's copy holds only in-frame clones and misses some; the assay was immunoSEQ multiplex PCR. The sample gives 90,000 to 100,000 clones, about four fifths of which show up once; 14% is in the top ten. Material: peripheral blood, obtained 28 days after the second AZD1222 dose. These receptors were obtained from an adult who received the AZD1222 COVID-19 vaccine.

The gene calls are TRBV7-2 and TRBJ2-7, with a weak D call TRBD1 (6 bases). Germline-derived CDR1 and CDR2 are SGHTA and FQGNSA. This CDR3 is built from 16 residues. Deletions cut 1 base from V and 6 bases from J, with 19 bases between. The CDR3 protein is CASSLGTPRETGEQYF. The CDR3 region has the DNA TGTGCCAGCAGCTTAGGAACCCCCCGAGAGACAGGCGAGCAGTACTTC. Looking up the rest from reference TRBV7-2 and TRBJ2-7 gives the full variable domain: GAGVSQSPSNKVTEKGKDVELRCDPISGHTALYWYRQSLGQGLEFLIYFQGNSAPDKSGLPSDRFSAERTGGSVSTLTIQRTQQEDSAVYLCASSLGTPRETGEQYFGPGTRLTVT.

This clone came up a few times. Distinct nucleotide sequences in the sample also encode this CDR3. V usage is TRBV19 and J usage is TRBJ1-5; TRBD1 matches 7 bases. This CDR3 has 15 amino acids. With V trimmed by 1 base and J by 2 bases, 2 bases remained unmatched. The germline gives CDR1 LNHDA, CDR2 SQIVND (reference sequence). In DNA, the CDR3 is TGTGCCAGTAGTATAGCACAGGGGCGCAATCAGCCCCAGCATTTT. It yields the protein CASSIAQGRNQPQHF.

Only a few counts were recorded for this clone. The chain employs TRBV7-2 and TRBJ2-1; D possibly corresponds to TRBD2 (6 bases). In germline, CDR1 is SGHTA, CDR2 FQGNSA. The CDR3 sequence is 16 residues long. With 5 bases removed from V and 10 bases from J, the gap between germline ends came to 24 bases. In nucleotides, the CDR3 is TGTGCCAGCAGCCCATGGACTACTTCGGTGACGCGGGAGCAGTTCTTC. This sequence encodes CASSPWTTSVTREQFF.

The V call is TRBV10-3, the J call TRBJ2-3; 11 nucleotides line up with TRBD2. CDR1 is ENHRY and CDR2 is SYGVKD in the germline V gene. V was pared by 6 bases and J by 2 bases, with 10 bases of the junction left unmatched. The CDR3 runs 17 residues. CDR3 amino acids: CAIRATSGNVLTDTQYF. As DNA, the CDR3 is TGTGCCATCAGAGCGACTAGCGGGAATGTACTCACAGATACGCAGTATTTT.

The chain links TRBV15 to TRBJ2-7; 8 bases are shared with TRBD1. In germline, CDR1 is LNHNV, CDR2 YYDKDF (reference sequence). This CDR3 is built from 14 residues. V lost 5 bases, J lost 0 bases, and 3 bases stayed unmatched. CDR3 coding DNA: TGTGCCACCAGCCGACAGGGGAGCTCCTACGAGCAGTACTTC. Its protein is CATSRQGSSYEQYF.

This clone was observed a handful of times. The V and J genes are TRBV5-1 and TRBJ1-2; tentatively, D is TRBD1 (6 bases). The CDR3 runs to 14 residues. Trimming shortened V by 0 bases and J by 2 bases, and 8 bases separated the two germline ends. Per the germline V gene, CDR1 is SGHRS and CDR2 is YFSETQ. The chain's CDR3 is CASSLGQGNYGYTF. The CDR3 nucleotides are TGCGCCAGCAGCTTGGGTCAGGGGAACTATGGCTACACCTTC.

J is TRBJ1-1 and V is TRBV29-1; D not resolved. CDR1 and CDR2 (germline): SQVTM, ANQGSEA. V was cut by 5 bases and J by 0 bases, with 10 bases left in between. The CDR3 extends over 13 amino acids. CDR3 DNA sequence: TGCAGCGTTCTAGAACAGTTGAACACTGAAGCTTTCTTT. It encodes CSVLEQLNTEAFF.

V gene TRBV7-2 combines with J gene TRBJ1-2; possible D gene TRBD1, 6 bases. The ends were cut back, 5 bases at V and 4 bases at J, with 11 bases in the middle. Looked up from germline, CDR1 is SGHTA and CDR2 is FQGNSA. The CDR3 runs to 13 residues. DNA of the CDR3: TGTGCCAGCAGCCCGGGGGCCGGCTATGGCTACACCTTC. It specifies CASSPGAGYGYTF.

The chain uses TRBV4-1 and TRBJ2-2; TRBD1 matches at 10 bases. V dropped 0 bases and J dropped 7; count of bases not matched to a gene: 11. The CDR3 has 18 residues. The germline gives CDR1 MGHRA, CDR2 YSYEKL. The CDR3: CASSQEPGTGVLYGELFF. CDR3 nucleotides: TGCGCCAGCAGCCAAGAACCCGGGACAGGGGTGTTATACGGGGAGCTGTTTTTT.

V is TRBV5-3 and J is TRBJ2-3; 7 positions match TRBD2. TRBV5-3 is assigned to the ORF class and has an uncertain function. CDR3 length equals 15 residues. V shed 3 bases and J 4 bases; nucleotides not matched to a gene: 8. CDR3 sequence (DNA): TGTGCCAGAAGCTCACGCGGGAGTCCCCCAGATACGCAGTATTTT. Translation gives CARSSRGSPPDTQYF.